Below, 21 T cell receptor beta chains from the same sample are listed, as sequenced in a study of regulatory T cells in long-lasting Graves disease. Time point noted: newly diagnosed GD, antithyroid drugs for less than 3 months. Preparation of the TCR library used RNA extracted from PBMCs. The authors built TCR beta libraries using iRepertoire HTBI primers and Arm-PCR of CDR3 regions. Each CDR3 protein gets one entry after TCRdb re-called the multiplex PCR reads with MiXCR. The sample consists of roughly 610,000 distinct CDR3 sequences, approximately 15% of them appearing once. These same data were also listed under a study on T cells in Graves' hyperthyroidism and ophthalmopathy.

The material sequenced was peripheral blood mononuclear cells (PBMCs), taken at new diagnosis, from a patient treated with antithyroid drugs. The receptors originated from a woman in her thirties with Graves disease.

In this sample, this clonotype turned up a few times. The rearrangement links TRBV20-1 to TRBJ2-7; possibly TRBD1 for D (5 bases). Germline CDR1 DFQATT, CDR2 SNEGSKA (reference sequence). The CDR3 length is 18 residues. The germline V and J ends were trimmed by 0 bases and 3 bases, with 24 bases remaining between them. This CDR3 reads CSARDPHRLTDSNYEQYF. As DNA, the CDR3 is TGCAGTGCTAGAGATCCGCACAGGCTCACTGACTCTAACTACGAGCAGTACTTC.

This clonotype was picked up many times. CDR3 in DNA: TGTGCCACCAGCATAGTGAGGTCCTACGAGCAGTACTTC. Protein sequence: CATSIVRSYEQYF. The chain recombines TRBV15 with TRBJ2-7; D call uncertain. The germline CDR1 and CDR2 sequences are LNHNV and YYDKDF (reference sequence). The germline V and J ends were trimmed by 4 bases and 1 base, with 8 bases remaining between them. The CDR3 length is 13 residues.

This clonotype was observed at least ten times. The chain couples TRBV2 to TRBJ1-5; no clear D gene. The CDR3 contains 13 residues. Deletions cut 3 bases from V and 4 bases from J, with 7 bases between. Germline CDR1 SNHLY, CDR2 FYNNEI. The CDR3 nucleotides read TGTGCCAGCAGTGAGAATAGGAATCAGCCCCAGCATTTT. Translation: CASSENRNQPQHF. Full variable domain (rest looked up from reference TRBV2 and TRBJ1-5): EPEVTQTPSHQVTQMGQEVILRCVPISNHLYFYWYRQILGQKVEFLVSFYNNEISEKSEIFDDQFSVERPDGSNFTLKIRSTKLEDSAMYFCASSENRNQPQHFGDGTRLSIL.

As concerns this clonotype: A read error is possible here, since a much larger clone lies one base away. The rearrangement uses TRBV5-1 and TRBJ2-1, with D possibly called TRBD1 or TRBD2 (5 bases each). Germline lookup yields CDR1 SGHRS and CDR2 YFSETQ. CDR3 length equals 15 residues. In DNA form, the CDR3 reads TGTGCCAGCAGCTTCTCGGGACGGAAGACCTACGAGCAGTTCTTC. Translation gives CASSFSGRKTYEQFF.

This clonotype has a count of ten or more. The V call is TRBV20-1, the J call TRBJ1-1; no clear D gene. Germline CDR1 reads DFQATT; CDR2 reads SNEGSKA (reference sequence). V was trimmed by 7 bases and J by 0 bases, leaving 15 bases between them. CDR3 length: 14 residues. The DNA for the CDR3 is TGCAGTGGCCCCTCTCGGATCATGAACACTGAAGCTTTCTTT. It is translated as CSGPSRIMNTEAFF.

This clonotype came up many times. The chain links TRBV2 to TRBJ1-5, with D tentatively TRBD1 (6 bases). V lost 7 bases and J 2 bases, leaving 12 bases between the germline ends. This CDR3 contains 14 residues. Germline V lookup: CDR1 SNHLY, CDR2 FYNNEI. The CDR3 region is CASTRGSGNQPQHF. Here the CDR3 DNA reads TGTGCCAGCACGAGGGGGAGCGGCAATCAGCCCCAGCATTTT.

In this sample, this clonotype turned up a few times. The rearrangement joins TRBV6-9 to TRBJ1-4; 8 bases align to TRBD1. Trimming at V came to 3 bases and at J to 6 bases, leaving 6 bases not matched to a gene. The CDR3 contains 15 residues. Per germline, CDR1 MNHGY and CDR2 SVAAGI. The CDR3 bases are TGTGCCAGCAGTTACTCAGGGGGCTCGGATGAAAAACTGTTTTTT. This encodes CASSYSGGSDEKLFF.

In its sample, this clonotype was seen a few times. CDR3 sequence reads: CAISAGTGVPGELFF. The DNA of the CDR3 is TGTGCCATCAGTGCCGGGACAGGGGTCCCCGGGGAGCTGTTTTTT. The rearrangement uses TRBV10-3 and TRBJ2-2; 10 bases map to TRBD1. Germline CDR1 and CDR2: ENHRY and SYGVKD. V lost 4 bases, J lost 6 bases, and 5 bases stayed unmatched. This CDR3 region has 15 residues.

Concerning this clonotype itself: A much bigger clone sits one base away, suggesting this may be a read error. J is TRBJ2-7 and V is TRBV28; D is unclear. The germline V and J ends were trimmed by 3 bases and 4 bases, with 13 bases remaining between them. Germline lookup yields CDR1 MDHEN and CDR2 SYDVKM. There are 14 residues in the CDR3. CDR3 region: CASSFSVGKYEQYF. The CDR3 region has the DNA TGTGCCAGCAGTTTTAGTGTAGGGAAATACGAGCAGTACTTC.

This clonotype was recorded many times. This chain links TRBV2 with TRBJ1-2; 8 bases align to TRBD1. V lost 2 bases, J lost 6 bases, and 2 bases stayed unmatched. The CDR3 sequence is 13 residues long. Germline-derived CDR1 and CDR2 are SNHLY and FYNNEI. The CDR3 reads CASSEQGANGYTF. The CDR3 nucleotides read TGTGCCAGCAGTGAACAGGGGGCGAATGGCTACACCTTC.

This clonotype was seen ten or more times. J is TRBJ2-5 and V is TRBV10-3; D tentatively fits TRBD1 or TRBD2 (5 bases each). V lost 0 bases and J lost 2, with 13 bases in between. Germline CDR1 and CDR2: ENHRY and SYGVKD. There are 16 residues in the CDR3. The CDR3 loop is CAISESTGRGQETQYF. The CDR3 coding sequence is TGTGCCATCAGTGAGTCGACGGGACGGGGACAAGAGACCCAGTACTTC.

This clonotype was seen a handful of times. The rearrangement joins TRBV4-2 to TRBJ2-2, with D unclear. There are 15 residues in the CDR3. V gave up 0 bases and J gave up 7 bases, with 12 bases separating them. CDR1 is LGHNA, CDR2 YNFKEQ, per germline. The CDR3 DNA follows: TGTGCCAGCAGCCAAGACCTTGGCAGAGGCGGGGAGCTGTTTTTT. Translating gives CASSQDLGRGGELFF.

In its sample, this clonotype was seen many times. V usage is TRBV24-1 and J usage is TRBJ1-2; D gene uncertain. Trimming removed 4 bases at V and 2 bases at J, with 4 bases between. The CDR3 sequence is 12 residues long. Germline V gives CDR1 KGHDR, CDR2 SFDVKD. CDR3 loop: CATSEANYGYTF. CDR3 coding DNA: TGTGCCACCAGTGAAGCAAACTATGGCTACACCTTC.

This clonotype was seen more than once but under ten times. The junction departs from the called germline gene at one end, perhaps through a read error. The chain recombines TRBV7-8 with TRBJ2-3; TRBD1 might be the D (6 bases). Germline V gene lookup returns CDR1 SGHVS and CDR2 FQNEAQ. The CDR3 sequence is 16 residues long. The CDR3 nucleotides read TGTGCCAGCAGCTCCCCGACGACAGGTTCTACAGATGCGCAGTATTTT. It codes for CASSSPTTGSTDAQYF.

J is TRBJ1-5 and V is TRBV19; D might be TRBD1 (6 bases). Per the germline V gene, CDR1 is LNHDA and CDR2 is SQIVND (reference sequence). CDR3 length equals 13 residues. Trimming shortened V by 7 bases and J by 5 bases, and 12 bases separated the two germline ends. The DNA for the CDR3 is TGTGCCAGTATGGAACAGGGTCATCAGCCCCAGCATTTT. Translation gives CASMEQGHQPQHF.

This clonotype was counted many times. This sequence joins TRBV2 and TRBJ1-4; D unclear. Germline V gene sequence: CDR1 SNHLY, CDR2 FYNNEI. The V and J ends lost 2 bases and 2 bases respectively, with 6 bases between them. There are 14 residues in the CDR3. The CDR3 here is CASSERSTNEKLFF. Written as DNA, the CDR3 is TGTGCCAGCAGTGAAAGGTCTACTAATGAAAAACTGTTTTTT.

This clonotype was seen only once. The J gene is TRBJ2-7, the V gene TRBV18; 8 nucleotides align to TRBD2. The CDR3 is made up of 15 amino acids. The V segment lost 6 bases and the J segment 0 bases; nucleotides outside the gene matches: 7. Germline V gene data show CDR1 as KGHSH and CDR2 as LQKENI. CDR3 in amino acids: CASSGGATLSYEQYF. CDR3 DNA: TGTGCCAGCTCCGGGGGGGCTACCCTCTCCTACGAGCAGTACTTC. Full variable domain (remainder filled in from reference TRBV18 and TRBJ2-7): NAGVMQNPRHLVRRRGQEARLRCSPMKGHSHVYWYRQLPEEGLKFMVYLQKENIIDESGMPKERFSAEFPKEGPSILRIQQVVRGDSAAYFCASSGGATLSYEQYFGPGTRLTVT.

This clonotype was counted at least ten times. The chain recombines TRBV2 with TRBJ2-2; no reliable D call. The CDR3 has 12 amino acids. V lost 6 bases to trimming and J lost 8 bases, with 10 bases between them. The germline gives CDR1 SNHLY, CDR2 FYNNEI. In nucleotides, the CDR3 is TGTGCCAGCAGGCAGGCCCTAGGGGAGCTGTTTTTT. Translation: CASRQALGELFF.

This clonotype showed up many times. This chain connects TRBV20-1 to TRBJ2-7; tentative D call: TRBD2 (6 bases). Germline V gene sequence: CDR1 DFQATT, CDR2 SNEGSKA (reference sequence). This CDR3 has 15 residues. Trimming pared 6 bases from V and 3 bases from J, leaving 21 bases between. CDR3 sequence (DNA): TGCAGTGCCCCTTCGTATCGGAGGGCGATCTACGAGCAGTACTTC. This sequence encodes CSAPSYRRAIYEQYF.

The sample holds many counts of this clonotype. V usage is TRBV12-3 or TRBV12-4 and J usage is TRBJ1-1; D gene uncertain. CDR3 length equals 14 residues. With 6 bases removed from V and 0 bases from J, the gap between germline ends came to 11 bases. The CDR3 here is CASRIGPLNTEAFF. CDR3 bases: TGTGCCAGCAGAATTGGGCCGCTGAACACTGAAGCTTTCTTT.

There are many counts of this clonotype. The junction shows a germline mismatch at one end, possibly a read error. The V and J genes are TRBV24-1 and TRBJ2-7; D is undetermined. This CDR3 spans 14 amino acids. The germline gives CDR1 KGHDR, CDR2 SFDVKD. CDR3 in amino acids: CATSEDRRLLSLNF. CDR3 bases: TGTGCCACCAGTGAGGACCGTCGTCTCCTGAGCCTCAACTTC.